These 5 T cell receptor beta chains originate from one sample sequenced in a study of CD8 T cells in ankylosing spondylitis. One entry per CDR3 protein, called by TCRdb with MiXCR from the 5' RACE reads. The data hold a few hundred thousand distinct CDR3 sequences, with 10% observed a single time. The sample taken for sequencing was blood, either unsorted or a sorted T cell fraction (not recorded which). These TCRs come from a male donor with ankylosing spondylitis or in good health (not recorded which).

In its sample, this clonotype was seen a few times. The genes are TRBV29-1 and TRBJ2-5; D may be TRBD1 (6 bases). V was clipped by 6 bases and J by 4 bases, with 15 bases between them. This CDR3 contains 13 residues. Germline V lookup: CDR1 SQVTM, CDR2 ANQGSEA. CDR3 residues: CSVGTLPRETQYF. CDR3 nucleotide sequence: TGCAGCGTCGGGACACTACCTAGAGAGACCCAGTACTTC.

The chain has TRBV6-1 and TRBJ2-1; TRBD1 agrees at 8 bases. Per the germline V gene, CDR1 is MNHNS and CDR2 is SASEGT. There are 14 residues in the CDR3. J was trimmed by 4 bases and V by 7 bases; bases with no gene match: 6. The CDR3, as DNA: TGTGCCAGCACCCAGGGGGCTGGGTACAATGAGCAGTTCTTC. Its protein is CASTQGAGYNEQFF.

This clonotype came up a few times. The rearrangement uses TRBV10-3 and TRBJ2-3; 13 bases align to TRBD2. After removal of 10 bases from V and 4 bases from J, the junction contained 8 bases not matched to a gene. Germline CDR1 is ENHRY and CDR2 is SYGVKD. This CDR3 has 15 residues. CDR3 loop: CATNGLAGDPDTQYF. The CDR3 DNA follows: TGTGCCACCAACGGACTAGCGGGGGATCCAGATACGCAGTATTTT.

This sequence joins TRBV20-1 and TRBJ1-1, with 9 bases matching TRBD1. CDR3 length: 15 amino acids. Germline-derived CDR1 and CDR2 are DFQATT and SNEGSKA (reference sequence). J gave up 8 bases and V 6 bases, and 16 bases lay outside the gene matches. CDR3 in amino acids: CSAEGDRVSVAEAFF. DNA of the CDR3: TGCAGTGCGGAGGGGGACAGGGTATCTGTTGCGGAAGCTTTCTTT.

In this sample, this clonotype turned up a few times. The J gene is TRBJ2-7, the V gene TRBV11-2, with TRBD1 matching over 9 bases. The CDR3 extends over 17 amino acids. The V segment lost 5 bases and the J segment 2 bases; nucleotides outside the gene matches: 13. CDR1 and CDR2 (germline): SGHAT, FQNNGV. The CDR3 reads CASSLSWGTGTTYEQYF. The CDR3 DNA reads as TGTGCCAGCAGCCTTAGTTGGGGGACAGGGACGACCTACGAGCAGTACTTC.